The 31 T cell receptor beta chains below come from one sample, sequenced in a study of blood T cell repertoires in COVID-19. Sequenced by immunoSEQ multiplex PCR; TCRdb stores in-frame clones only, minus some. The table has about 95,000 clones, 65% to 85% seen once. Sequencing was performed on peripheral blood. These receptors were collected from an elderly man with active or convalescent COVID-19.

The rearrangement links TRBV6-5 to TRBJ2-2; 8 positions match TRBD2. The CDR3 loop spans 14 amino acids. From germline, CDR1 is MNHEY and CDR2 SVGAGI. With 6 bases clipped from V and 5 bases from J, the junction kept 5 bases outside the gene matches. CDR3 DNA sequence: TGTGCCAGCAGCCCACGGGGGGGGACCGGGGAGCTGTTTTTT. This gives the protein CASSPRGGTGELFF.

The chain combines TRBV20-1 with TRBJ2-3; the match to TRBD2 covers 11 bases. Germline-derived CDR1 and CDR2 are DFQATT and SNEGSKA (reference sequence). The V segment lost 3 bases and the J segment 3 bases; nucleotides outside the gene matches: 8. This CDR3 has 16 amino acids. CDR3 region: CSASGTSGEKTDTQYF. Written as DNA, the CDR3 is TGCAGTGCTAGTGGGACTAGCGGTGAGAAGACAGATACGCAGTATTTT.

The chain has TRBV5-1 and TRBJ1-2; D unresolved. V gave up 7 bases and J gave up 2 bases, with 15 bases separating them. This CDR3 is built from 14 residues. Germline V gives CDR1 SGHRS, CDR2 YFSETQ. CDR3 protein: CASGSTGSNYGYTF. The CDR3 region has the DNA TGCGCCAGCGGCTCTACGGGGAGCAACTATGGCTACACCTTC.

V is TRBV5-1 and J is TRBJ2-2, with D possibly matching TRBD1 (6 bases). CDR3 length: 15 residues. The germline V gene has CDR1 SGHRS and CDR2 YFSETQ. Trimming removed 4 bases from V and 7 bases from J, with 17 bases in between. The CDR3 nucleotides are TGCGCCAGCAGCACCTATAACAGGGCGGTCGGGGAGCTGTTTTTT. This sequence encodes CASSTYNRAVGELFF.

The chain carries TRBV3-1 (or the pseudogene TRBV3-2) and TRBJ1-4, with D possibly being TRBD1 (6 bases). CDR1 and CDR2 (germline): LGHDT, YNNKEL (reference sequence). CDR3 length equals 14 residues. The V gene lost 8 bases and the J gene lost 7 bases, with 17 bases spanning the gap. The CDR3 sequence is CASPIGTTGEKLFF. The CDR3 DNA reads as TGTGCCAGCCCCATCGGGACAACCGGTGAAAAACTGTTTTTT.

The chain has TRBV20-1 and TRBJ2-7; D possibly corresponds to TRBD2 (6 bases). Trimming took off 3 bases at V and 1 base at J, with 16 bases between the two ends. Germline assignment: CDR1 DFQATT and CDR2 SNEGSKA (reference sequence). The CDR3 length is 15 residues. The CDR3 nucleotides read TGCAGTGCTAGTTCAGGGACTGTCGGGTCCTACGAGCAGTACTTC. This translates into CSASSGTVGSYEQYF.

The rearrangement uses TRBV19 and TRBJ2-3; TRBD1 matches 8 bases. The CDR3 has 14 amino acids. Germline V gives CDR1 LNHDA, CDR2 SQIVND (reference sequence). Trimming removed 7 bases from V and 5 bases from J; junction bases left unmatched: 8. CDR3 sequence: CASMTTGAGDTQYF. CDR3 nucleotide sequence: TGTGCCAGTATGACGACAGGGGCGGGAGATACGCAGTATTTT.

CDR3 DNA: TGTGCCAGCAGCTCCCCGACAGGGTACGAGCAGTACTTC. Translation: CASSSPTGYEQYF. The rearrangement joins TRBV5-6 to TRBJ2-7; 7 bases align to TRBD1. Germline V gene data show CDR1 as SGHDT and CDR2 as YYEEEE. This CDR3 is built from 13 residues. V was pared by 3 bases and J by 4 bases, with 4 bases of the junction left unmatched.

The CDR3 DNA reads as TGTGCCAGCAGCCACCAGGGTGGCGCTGAAGCTTTCTTT. Residues: CASSHQGGAEAFF. The V and J genes are TRBV14 and TRBJ1-1; TRBD1 is a possible D gene (5 bases). Germline lookup yields CDR1 SGHDN and CDR2 FVKESK. The CDR3 extends over 13 amino acids. V lost 3 bases and J 6 bases, leaving 11 bases between the germline ends.

This chain's CDR3 is CASSRQARANTEAFF. The CDR3, as DNA: TGTGCCAGCAGTCGACAGGCCAGAGCGAACACTGAAGCTTTCTTT. The rearrangement uses TRBV6-5 and TRBJ1-1; a weak D match, TRBD1 (6 bases). The CDR3 has 15 amino acids. V lost 5 bases, J lost 1 base, and 14 bases lay in between. Germline V gene lookup returns CDR1 MNHEY and CDR2 SVGAGI.

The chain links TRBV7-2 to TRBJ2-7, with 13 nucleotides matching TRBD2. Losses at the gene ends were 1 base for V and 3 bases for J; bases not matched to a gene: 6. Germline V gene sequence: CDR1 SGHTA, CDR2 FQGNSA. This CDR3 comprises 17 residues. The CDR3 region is CASSLVGTSGVNYEQYF. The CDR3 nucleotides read TGTGCCAGCAGCTTAGTAGGGACTAGCGGGGTTAACTACGAGCAGTACTTC. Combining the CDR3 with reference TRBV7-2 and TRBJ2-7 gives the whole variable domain GAGVSQSPSNKVTEKGKDVELRCDPISGHTALYWYRQSLGQGLEFLIYFQGNSAPDKSGLPSDRFSAERTGGSVSTLTIQRTQQEDSAVYLCASSLVGTSGVNYEQYFGPGTRLTVT.

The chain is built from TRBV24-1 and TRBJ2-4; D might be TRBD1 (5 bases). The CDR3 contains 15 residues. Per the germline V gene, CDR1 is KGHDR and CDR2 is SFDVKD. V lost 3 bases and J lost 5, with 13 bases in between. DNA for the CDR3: TGTGCCACCAGTGATGTAGGGGCTAGGGAAAACATTCAGTACTTC. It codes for CATSDVGARENIQYF.

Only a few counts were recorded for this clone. CDR3 loop: CASSLEGQGNYGYTF. Written as DNA, the CDR3 is TGTGCCAGCAGCTTGGAGGGACAGGGGAACTATGGCTACACCTTC. V and J are TRBV5-4 and TRBJ1-2; the match to TRBD1 covers 10 bases. Germline V gives CDR1 SGHNT, CDR2 YYREEE (reference sequence). The CDR3 length is 15 residues. Unmatched junction bases numbered 1, after V lost 0 bases and J lost 2 bases.

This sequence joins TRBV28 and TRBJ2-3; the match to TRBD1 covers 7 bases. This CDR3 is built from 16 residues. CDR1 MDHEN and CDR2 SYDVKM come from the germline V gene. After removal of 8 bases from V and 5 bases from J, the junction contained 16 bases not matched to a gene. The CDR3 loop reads CASHSNDPGQQDTQYF. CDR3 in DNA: TGTGCCAGCCACTCCAATGATCCGGGACAGCAAGATACGCAGTATTTT.

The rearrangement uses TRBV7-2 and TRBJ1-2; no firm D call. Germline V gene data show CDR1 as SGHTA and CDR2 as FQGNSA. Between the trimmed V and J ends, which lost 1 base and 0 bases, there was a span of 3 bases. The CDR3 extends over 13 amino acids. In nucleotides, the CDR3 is TGTGCCAGCAGCTTAGAGCCTAACTATGGCTACACCTTC. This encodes CASSLEPNYGYTF.

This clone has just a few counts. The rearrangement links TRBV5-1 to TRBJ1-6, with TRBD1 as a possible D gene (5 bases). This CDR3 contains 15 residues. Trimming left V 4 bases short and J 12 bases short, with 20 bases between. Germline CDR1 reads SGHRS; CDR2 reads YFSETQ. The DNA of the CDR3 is TGCGCCAGCAGCGGGTCCGCCGAGGAGGGGAGACCCCTCCACTTT. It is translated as CASSGSAEEGRPLHF.

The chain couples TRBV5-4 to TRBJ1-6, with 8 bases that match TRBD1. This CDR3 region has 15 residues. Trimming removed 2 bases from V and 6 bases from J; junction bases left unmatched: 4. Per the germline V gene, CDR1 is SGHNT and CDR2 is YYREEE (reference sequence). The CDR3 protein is CASSFWTGTNSPLHF. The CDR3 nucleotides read TGTGCCAGCAGCTTTTGGACAGGGACTAATTCACCCCTCCACTTT. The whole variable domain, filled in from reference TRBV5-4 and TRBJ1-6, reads ETGVTQSPTHLIKTRGQQVTLRCSSQSGHNTVSWYQQALGQGPQFIFQYYREEENGRGNFPPRFSGLQFPNYSSELNVNALELDDSALYLCASSFWTGTNSPLHFGNGTRLTVT.

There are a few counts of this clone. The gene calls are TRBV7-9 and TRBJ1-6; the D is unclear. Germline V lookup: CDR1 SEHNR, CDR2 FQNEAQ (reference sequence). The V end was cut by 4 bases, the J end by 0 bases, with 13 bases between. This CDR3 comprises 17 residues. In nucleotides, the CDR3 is TGTGCCAGCAGCTCAACAGAAACGAGCTCCTATAATTCACCCCTCCACTTT. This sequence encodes CASSSTETSSYNSPLHF.

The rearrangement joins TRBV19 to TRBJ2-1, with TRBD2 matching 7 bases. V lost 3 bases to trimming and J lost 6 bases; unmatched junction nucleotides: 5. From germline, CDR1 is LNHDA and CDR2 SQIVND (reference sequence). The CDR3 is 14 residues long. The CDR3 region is CASSINGGINEQFF. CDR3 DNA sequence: TGTGCCAGTAGTATTAACGGGGGGATCAATGAGCAGTTCTTC.

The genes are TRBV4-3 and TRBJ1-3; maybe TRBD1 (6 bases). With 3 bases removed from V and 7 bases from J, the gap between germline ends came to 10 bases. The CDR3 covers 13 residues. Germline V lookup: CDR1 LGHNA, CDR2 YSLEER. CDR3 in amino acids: CASSQARGNTIYF. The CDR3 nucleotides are TGCGCCAGCAGCCAGGCTAGGGGGAACACCATATATTTT.

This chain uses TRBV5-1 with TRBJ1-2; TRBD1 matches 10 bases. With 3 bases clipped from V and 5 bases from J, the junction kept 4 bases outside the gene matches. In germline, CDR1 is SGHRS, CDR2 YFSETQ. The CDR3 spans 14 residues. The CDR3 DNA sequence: TGCGCCAGCAGCTCGGGGGACAGGGGTTATGGCTACACCTTC. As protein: CASSSGDRGYGYTF.

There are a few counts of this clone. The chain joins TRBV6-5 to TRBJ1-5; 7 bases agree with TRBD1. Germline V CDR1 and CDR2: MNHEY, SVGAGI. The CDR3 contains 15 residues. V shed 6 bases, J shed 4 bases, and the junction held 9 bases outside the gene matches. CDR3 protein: CASSSTGAPNQPQHF. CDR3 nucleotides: TGTGCCAGCAGCAGTACAGGGGCCCCTAATCAGCCCCAGCATTTT.

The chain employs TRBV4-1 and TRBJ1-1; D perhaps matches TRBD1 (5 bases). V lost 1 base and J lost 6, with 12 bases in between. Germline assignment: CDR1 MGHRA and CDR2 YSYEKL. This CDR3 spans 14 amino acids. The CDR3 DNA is TGCGCCAGCAGCCAAGTGGGCGACAGTTCTGAAGCTTTCTTT. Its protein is CASSQVGDSSEAFF.

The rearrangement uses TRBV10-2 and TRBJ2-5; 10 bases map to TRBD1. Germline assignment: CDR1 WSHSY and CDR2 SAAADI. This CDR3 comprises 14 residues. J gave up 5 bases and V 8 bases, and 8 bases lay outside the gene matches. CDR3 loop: CASRDRGGWETQYF. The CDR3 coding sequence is TGCGCCAGCCGGGACAGGGGAGGATGGGAGACCCAGTACTTC.

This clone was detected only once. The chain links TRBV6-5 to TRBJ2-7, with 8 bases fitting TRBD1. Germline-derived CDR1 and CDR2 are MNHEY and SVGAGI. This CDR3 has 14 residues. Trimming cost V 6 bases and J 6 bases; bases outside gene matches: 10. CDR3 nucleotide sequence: TGTGCCAGCAGCAGGACAGGGTCCCGATTCGAGCAGTACTTC. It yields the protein CASSRTGSRFEQYF.

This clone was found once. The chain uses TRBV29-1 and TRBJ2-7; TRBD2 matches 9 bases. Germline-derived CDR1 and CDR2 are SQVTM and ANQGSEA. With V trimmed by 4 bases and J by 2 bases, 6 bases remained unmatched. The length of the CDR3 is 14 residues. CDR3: CSVVGAGGAYEQYF. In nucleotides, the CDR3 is TGCAGCGTTGTGGGAGCGGGGGGTGCCTACGAGCAGTACTTC.

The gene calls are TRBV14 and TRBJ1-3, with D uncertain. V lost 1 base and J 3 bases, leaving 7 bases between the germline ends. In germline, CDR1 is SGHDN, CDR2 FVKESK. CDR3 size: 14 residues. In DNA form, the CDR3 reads TGTGCCAGCAGCCAAGTTCGAGGTGGAAACACCATATATTTT. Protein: CASSQVRGGNTIYF.

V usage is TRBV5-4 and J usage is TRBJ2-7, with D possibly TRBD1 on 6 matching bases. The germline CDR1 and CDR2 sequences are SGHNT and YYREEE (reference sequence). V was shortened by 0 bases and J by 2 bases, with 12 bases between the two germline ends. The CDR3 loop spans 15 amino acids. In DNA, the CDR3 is TGTGCCAGCAGCTTGGATAGGGGACAAACCTACGAGCAGTACTTC. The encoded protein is CASSLDRGQTYEQYF.

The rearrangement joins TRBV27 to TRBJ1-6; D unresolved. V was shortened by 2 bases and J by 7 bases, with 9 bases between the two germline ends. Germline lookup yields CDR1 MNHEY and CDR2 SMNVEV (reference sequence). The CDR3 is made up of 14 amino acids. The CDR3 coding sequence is TGTGCCAGCAGTTTACCAGGAAAGAATTCACCCCTCCACTTT. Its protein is CASSLPGKNSPLHF.

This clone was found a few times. DNA for the CDR3: TGTGCCACCTGGGCTGGCCCGAACACTGAAGCTTTCTTT. This codes for CATWAGPNTEAFF. The chain combines TRBV6-5 with TRBJ1-1; D unresolved. Germline V gives CDR1 MNHEY, CDR2 SVGAGI. The length of the CDR3 is 13 residues. Trimming removed 10 bases at V and 1 base at J, with 13 bases between.

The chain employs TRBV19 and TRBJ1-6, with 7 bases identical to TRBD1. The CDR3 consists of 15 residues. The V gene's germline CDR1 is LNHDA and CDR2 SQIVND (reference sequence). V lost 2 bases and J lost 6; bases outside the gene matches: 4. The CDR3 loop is CASSITGARNSPLHF. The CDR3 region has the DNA TGTGCCAGTAGTATAACAGGGGCGCGTAATTCACCCCTCCACTTT.